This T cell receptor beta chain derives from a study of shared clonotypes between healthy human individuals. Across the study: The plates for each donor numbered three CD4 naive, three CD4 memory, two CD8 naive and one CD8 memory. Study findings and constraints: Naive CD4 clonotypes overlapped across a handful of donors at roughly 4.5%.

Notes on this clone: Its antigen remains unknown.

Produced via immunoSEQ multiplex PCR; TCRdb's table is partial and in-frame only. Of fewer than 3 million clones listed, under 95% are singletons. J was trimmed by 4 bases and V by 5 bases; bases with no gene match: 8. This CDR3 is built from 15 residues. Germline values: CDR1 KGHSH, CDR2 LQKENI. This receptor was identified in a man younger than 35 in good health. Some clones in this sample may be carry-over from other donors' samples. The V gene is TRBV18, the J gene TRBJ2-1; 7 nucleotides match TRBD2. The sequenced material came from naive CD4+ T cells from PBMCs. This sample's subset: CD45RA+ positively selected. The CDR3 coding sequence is TGTGCCAGCTCAAAGCTAGCGGAGGCATACAATGAGCAGTTCTTC. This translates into CASSKLAEAYNEQFF.